Described below is a single T cell receptor (beta chain) sequence and its context. Two negative PCRs, clearance, or symptom resolution were required of recovered Cohort 3 donors. This entry belongs to a study of blood T cell repertoires in COVID-19. Overall study context: T cells, B-cell-depleted T cells, or PBMCs provided the cDNA or gDNA that served as material.

Sequencing used immunoSEQ multiplex PCR; TCRdb keeps in-frame clones, though not all of them. Here the sample spans around 500,000 clones, around 85% being singletons. In germline, CDR1 is KGHSH, CDR2 LQKENI. Trimming took 4 bases from V and 4 from J, leaving 12 bases between them. CDR3 length: 14 amino acids. Sequenced input: PBMCs or T cells enriched from blood (not recorded which). The genes are TRBV18 and TRBJ2-3, with D possibly being TRBD2 (6 bases). This TCR was sampled from a woman aged 55-70 years who had recovered from COVID-19. CDR3 region: CASSQMGGADTQYF. The CDR3 DNA follows: TGTGCCAGCTCACAAATGGGGGGTGCAGATACGCAGTATTTT.